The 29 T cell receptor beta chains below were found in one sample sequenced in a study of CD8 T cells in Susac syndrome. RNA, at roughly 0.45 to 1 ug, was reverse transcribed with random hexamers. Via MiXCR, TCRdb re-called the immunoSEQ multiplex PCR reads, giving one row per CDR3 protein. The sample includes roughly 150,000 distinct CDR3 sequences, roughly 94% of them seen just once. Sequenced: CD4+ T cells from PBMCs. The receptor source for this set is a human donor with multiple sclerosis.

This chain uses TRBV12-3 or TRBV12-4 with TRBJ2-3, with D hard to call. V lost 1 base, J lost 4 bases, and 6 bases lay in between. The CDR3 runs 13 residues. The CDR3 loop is CASSLGEADTQYF. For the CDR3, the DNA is TGTGCCAGCAGTTTAGGCGAGGCAGATACGCAGTATTTT.

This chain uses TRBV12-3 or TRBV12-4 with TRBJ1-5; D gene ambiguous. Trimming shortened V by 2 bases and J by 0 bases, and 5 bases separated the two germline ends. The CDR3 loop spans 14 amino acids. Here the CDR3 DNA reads TGTGCCAGCAGTTTAACAGATAGCAATCAGCCCCAGCATTTT. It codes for CASSLTDSNQPQHF.

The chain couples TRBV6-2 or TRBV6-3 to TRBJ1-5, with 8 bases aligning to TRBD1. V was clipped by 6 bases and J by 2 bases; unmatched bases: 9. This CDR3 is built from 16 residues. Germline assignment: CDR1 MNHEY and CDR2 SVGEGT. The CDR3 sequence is CASSGQGGGGNQPQHF. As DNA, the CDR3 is TGTGCCAGCAGCGGACAGGGAGGGGGTGGCAATCAGCCCCAGCATTTT.

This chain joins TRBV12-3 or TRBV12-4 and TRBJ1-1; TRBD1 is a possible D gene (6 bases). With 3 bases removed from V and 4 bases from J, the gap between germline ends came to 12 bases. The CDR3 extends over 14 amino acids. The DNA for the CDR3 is TGTGCCAGCAGTTTCCACAGGGCGTTCACTGAAGCTTTCTTT. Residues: CASSFHRAFTEAFF.

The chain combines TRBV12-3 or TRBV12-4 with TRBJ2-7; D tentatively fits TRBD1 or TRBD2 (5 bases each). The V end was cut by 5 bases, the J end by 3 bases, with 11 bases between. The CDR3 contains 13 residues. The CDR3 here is CASSTGPVYEQYF. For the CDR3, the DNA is TGTGCCAGCAGTACGGGACCAGTCTACGAGCAGTACTTC.

CDR3 sequence (DNA): TGTGCCAGCAGCTTGGGGACCCTAGCGGGAGGAACCGGGGAGCTGTTTTTT. It codes for CASSLGTLAGGTGELFF. The chain joins TRBV5-4 to TRBJ2-2; 11 bases are a match to TRBD2. This CDR3 contains 17 residues. With 0 bases clipped from V and 5 bases from J, the junction kept 6 bases outside the gene matches. Germline CDR1 is SGHNT and CDR2 is YYREEE (reference sequence). The whole variable domain, filled in from reference TRBV5-4 and TRBJ2-2, reads ETGVTQSPTHLIKTRGQQVTLRCSSQSGHNTVSWYQQALGQGPQFIFQYYREEENGRGNFPPRFSGLQFPNYSSELNVNALELDDSALYLCASSLGTLAGGTGELFFGEGSRLTVL.

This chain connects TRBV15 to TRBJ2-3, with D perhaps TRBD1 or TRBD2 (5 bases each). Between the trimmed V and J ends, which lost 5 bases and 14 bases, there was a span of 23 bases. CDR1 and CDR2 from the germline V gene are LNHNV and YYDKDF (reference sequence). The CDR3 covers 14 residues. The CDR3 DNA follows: TGTGCCACCAGCCCTCATCGCCTTCTCGGGGCAGCGTATTTT. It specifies CATSPHRLLGAAYF.

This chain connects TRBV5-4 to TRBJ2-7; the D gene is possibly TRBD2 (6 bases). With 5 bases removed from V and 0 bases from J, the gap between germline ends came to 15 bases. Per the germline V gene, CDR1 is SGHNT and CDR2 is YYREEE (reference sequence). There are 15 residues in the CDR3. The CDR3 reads CASSSRGRSSYEQYF. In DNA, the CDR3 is TGTGCCAGCAGTTCGCGGGGACGGAGCTCCTACGAGCAGTACTTC. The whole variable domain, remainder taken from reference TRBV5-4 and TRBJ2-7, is ETGVTQSPTHLIKTRGQQVTLRCSSQSGHNTVSWYQQALGQGPQFIFQYYREEENGRGNFPPRFSGLQFPNYSSELNVNALELDDSALYLCASSSRGRSSYEQYFGPGTRLTVT.

CDR3 DNA sequence: TGTGCCATATGGACTTCGTATAATGGTGGAGCTTTCTTT. Amino acid sequence: CAIWTSYNGGAFF. The chain combines TRBV6-1 with TRBJ1-1; D is unresolved. The V gene lost 10 bases and the J gene lost 10 bases, with 22 bases spanning the gap. From germline, CDR1 is MNHNS and CDR2 SASEGT. The CDR3 spans 13 residues.

Here the CDR3 DNA reads TGTGCCAGCAGTGACGGAGCGGGAGGCCTCTACGAGCAGTACTTC. It codes for CASSDGAGGLYEQYF. The chain employs TRBV6-2 or TRBV6-3 and TRBJ2-7, with 9 positions matching TRBD2. CDR1 MNHEY and CDR2 SVGEGT come from the germline V gene. The J segment lost 3 bases and the V segment lost 5 bases, leaving 8 bases of the junction unmatched. CDR3 length: 15 amino acids.

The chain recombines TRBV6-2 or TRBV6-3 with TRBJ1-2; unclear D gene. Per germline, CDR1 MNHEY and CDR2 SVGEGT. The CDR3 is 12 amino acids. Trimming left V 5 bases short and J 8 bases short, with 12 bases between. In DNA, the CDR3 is TGTGCCAGCAGTCCCGGGAATCGGGGCTACACCTTC. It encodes CASSPGNRGYTF.

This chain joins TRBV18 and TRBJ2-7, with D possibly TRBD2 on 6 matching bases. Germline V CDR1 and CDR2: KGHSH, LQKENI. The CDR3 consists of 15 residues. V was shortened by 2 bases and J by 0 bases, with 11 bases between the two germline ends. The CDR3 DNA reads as TGTGCCAGCTCACCAGGGACTTCCAGCTCCTACGAGCAGTACTTC. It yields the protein CASSPGTSSSYEQYF.

CDR3 bases: TGTGCCAGCAGGGGGGCCTCAATGAACACTGAAGCTTTCTTT. Translating gives CASRGASMNTEAFF. The chain uses TRBV21-1 and TRBJ1-1; the D call of TRBD1 is as the table states it, not checked on the DNA. TRBV21-1 is recorded as a pseudogene. The CDR3 extends over 14 amino acids.

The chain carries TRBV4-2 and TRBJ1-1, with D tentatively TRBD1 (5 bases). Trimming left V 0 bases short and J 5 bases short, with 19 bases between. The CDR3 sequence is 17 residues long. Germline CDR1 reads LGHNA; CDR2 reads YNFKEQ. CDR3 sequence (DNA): TGTGCCAGCAGCCAAGATGTAACGGGGGGAGGAGGAACTGAAGCTTTCTTT. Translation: CASSQDVTGGGGTEAFF.

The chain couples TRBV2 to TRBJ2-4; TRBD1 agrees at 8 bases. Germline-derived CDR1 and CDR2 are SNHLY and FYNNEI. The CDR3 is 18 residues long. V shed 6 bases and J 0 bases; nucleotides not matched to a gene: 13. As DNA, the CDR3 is TGTGCCAGCAGGTCCCTGGAGACAGGGGAAATAGCCAAAAACATTCAGTACTTC. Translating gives CASRSLETGEIAKNIQYF.

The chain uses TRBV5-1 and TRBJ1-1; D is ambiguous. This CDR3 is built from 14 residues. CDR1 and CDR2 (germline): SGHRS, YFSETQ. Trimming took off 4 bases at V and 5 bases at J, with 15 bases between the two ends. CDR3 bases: TGCGCCAGCAGCCCCGGACGCGGAGAAACTGAAGCTTTCTTT. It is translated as CASSPGRGETEAFF. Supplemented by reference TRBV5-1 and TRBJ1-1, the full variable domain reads KAGVTQTPRYLIKTRGQQVTLSCSPISGHRSVSWYQQTPGQGLQFLFEYFSETQRNKGNFPGRFSGRQFSNSRSEMNVSTLELGDSALYLCASSPGRGETEAFFGQGTRLTVV.

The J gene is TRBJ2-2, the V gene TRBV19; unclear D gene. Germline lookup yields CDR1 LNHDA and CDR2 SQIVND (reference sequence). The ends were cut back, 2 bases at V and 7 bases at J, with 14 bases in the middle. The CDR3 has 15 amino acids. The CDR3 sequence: CASSILADGDGELFF. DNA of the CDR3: TGTGCCAGTAGTATATTGGCGGATGGGGACGGGGAGCTGTTTTTT.

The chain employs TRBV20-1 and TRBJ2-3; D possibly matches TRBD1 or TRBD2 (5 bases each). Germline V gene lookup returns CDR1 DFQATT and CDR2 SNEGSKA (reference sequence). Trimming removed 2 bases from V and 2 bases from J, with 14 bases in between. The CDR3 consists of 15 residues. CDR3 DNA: TGCAGTGCTAGAACCCGTCGGGACCTCACAGATACGCAGTATTTT. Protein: CSARTRRDLTDTQYF.

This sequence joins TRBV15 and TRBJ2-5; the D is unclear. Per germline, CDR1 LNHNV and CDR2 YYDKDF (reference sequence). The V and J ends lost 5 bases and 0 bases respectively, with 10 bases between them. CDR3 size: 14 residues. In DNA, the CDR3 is TGTGCCACCAGCTCAAGGTTAAACCAAGAGACCCAGTACTTC. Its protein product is CATSSRLNQETQYF.

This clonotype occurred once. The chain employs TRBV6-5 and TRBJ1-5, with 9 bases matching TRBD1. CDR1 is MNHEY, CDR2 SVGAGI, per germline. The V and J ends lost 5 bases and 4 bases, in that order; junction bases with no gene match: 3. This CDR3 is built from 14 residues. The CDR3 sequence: CASSRGTGNQPQHF. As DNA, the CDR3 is TGTGCCAGCAGTCGCGGGACAGGGAATCAGCCCCAGCATTTT.

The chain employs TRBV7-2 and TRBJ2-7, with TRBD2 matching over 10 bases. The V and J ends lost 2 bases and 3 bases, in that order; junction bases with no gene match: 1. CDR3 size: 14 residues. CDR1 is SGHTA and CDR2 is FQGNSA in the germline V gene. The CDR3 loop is CASSLQREGYEQYF. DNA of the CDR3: TGTGCCAGCAGCTTACAGCGGGAGGGCTACGAGCAGTACTTC.

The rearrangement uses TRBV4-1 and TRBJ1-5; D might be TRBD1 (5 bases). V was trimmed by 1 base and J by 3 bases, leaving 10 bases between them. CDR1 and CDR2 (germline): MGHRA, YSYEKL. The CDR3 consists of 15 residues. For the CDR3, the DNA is TGCGCCAGCAGCCAAGTTCAAGGGGACAATCAGCCCCAGCATTTT. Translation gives CASSQVQGDNQPQHF.

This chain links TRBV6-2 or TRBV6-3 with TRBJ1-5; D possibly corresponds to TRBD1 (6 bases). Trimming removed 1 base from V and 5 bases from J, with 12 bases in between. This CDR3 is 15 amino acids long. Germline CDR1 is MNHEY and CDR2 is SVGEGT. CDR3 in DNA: TGTGCCAGCAGTTACTGGGAGGGGGTCCATCAGCCCCAGCATTTT. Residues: CASSYWEGVHQPQHF.

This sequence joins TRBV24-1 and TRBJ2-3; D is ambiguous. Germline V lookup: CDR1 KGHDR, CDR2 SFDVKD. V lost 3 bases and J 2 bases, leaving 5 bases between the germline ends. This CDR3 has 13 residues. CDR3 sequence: CATSDDTTDTQYF. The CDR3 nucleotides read TGTGCCACCAGTGATGACACCACAGATACGCAGTATTTT.

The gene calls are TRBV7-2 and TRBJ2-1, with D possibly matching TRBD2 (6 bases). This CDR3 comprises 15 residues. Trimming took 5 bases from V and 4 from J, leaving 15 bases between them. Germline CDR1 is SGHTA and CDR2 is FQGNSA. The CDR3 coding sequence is TGTGCCAGCAGCATGGCTAGCGTAGTATACAATGAGCAGTTCTTC. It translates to CASSMASVVYNEQFF.

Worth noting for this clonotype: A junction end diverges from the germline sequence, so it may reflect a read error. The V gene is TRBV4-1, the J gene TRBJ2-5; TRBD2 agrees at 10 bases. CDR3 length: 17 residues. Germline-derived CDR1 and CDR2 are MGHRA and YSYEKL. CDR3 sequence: CASSTPAGGLPQGTQYF. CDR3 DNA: TGCGCCAGCAGCACCCCAGCGGGAGGGCTTCCCCAAGGGACCCAGTACTTC.

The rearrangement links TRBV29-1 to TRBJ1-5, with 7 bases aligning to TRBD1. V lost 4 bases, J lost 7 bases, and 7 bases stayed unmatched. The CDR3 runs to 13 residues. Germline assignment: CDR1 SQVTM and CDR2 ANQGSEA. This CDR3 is CSVGGGAGQPQHF. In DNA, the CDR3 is TGCAGCGTTGGAGGGGGCGCGGGCCAGCCCCAGCATTTT.

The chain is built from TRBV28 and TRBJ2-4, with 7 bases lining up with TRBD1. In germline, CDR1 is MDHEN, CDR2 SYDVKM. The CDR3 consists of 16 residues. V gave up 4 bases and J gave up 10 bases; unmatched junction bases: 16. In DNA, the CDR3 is TGTGCCAGCAGTTCATTCAGGCGACAGGGTGGTTTTATTCAGTACTTC. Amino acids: CASSSFRRQGGFIQYF.

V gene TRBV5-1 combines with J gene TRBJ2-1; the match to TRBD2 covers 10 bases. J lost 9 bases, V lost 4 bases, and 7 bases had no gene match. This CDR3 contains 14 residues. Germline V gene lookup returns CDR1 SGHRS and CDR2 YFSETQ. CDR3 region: CASSPGTSVFEQFF. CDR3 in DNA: TGCGCCAGCAGCCCAGGGACTAGCGTTTTTGAGCAGTTCTTC.